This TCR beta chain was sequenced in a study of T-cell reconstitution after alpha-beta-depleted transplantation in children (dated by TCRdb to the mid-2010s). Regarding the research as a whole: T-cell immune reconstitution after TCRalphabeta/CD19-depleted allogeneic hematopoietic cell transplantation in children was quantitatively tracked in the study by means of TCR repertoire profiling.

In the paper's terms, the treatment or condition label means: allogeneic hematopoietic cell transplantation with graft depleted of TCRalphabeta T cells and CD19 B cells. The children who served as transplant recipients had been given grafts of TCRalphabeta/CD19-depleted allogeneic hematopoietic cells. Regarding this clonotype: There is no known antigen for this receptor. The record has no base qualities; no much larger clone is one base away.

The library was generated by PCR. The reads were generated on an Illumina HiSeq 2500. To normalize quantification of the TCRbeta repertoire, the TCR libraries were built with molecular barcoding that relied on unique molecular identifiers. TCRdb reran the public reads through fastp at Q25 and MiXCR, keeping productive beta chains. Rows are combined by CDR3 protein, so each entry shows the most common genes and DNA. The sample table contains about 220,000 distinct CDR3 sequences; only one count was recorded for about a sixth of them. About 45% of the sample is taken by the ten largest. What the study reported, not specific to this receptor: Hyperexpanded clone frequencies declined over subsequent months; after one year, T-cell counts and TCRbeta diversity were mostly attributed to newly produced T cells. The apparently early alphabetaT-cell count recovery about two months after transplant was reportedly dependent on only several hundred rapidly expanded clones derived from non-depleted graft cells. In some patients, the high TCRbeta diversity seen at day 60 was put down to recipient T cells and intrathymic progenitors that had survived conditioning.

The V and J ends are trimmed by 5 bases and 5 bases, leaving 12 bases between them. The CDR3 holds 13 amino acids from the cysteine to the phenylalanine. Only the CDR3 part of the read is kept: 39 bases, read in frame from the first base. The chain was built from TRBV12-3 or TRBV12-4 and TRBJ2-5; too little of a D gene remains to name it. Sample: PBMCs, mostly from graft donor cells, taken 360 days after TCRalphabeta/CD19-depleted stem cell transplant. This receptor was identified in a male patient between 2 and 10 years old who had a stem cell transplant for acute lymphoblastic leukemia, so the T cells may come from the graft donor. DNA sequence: TGTGCCAGCAGTCAGCAGATGTGGGAGACCCAGTACTTC. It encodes CASSQQMWETQYF.